The 9 T cell receptor beta chains in this list originate from one sample, sequenced in a study of low-dose radiotherapy and immunotherapy resistance in tumors. cDNA synthesis used a TRAV/TRBV-specific primer set for both chains. TCR amplification used 20 PCR cycles, a constant-region primer and a V-primer adapter. TCRdb re-analysed the reads in MiXCR, keeping a single row per CDR3 protein. The sample includes over 15,000 distinct CDR3 sequences, approximately 79% of them seen just once. Source of these receptors: a human donor with advanced metastatic prostate, ovarian, gallbladder or colorectal cancer (not recorded which). This table probably holds off-target reads from a library built for another chain.

This clonotype was observed once. This rearrangement joins TRBV28 to TRBJ2-7; no firm D call. Germline CDR1 reads MDHEN; CDR2 reads SYDVKM. The CDR3 spans 13 residues. Between the trimmed V and J ends, which lost 8 bases and 6 bases, there was a span of 17 bases. The CDR3 sequence: CASQFAAALEQYF. In nucleotides, the CDR3 is TGTGCCAGCCAGTTTGCGGCGGCGCTCGAGCAGTACTTC.

The rearrangement links TRBV6-1 to TRBJ1-1; D possibly corresponds to TRBD1 (5 bases). Germline V lookup: CDR1 MNHNS, CDR2 SASEGT. Trimming pared 7 bases from V and 4 bases from J, leaving 13 bases between. The CDR3 has 13 residues. The CDR3 DNA reads as TGTGCCAGCACCGGGGCGCGGAGCACTGAAGCTTTCTTT. As protein: CASTGARSTEAFF.

The CDR3 bases are TGTGCCAGCAGTCTGCCGGGACAGGAGAACACTGAAGCTTTCTTT. Protein product: CASSLPGQENTEAFF. J is TRBJ1-1 and V is TRBV28; 8 bases line up with TRBD1. After removal of 5 bases from V and 1 base from J, the junction contained 6 bases not matched to a gene. Germline assignment: CDR1 MDHEN and CDR2 SYDVKM. The CDR3 is made up of 15 amino acids.

The chain is built from TRBV2 and TRBJ1-2; 10 bases are shared with TRBD1. CDR1 is SNHLY and CDR2 is FYNNEI in the germline V gene. J gave up 8 bases and V 0 bases, and 3 bases lay outside the gene matches. CDR3 length: 14 residues. The CDR3 region has the DNA TGTGCCAGCAGTGAAGCCGACAGGGGGCTAGGCTACACCTTC. This gives the protein CASSEADRGLGYTF.

The genes are TRBV11-2 and TRBJ1-6; D is ambiguous. This CDR3 is built from 15 residues. Trimming left V 1 base short and J 3 bases short, with 7 bases between. Per germline, CDR1 SGHAT and CDR2 FQNNGV. CDR3 sequence reads: CASSLGAVYNSPLHF. CDR3 bases: TGTGCCAGCAGCTTAGGGGCAGTCTATAATTCACCCCTCCACTTT.

V gene TRBV20-1 combines with J gene TRBJ2-1; 9 bases are shared with TRBD1. The CDR3 has 14 amino acids. Trimming took 5 bases from V and 2 from J; bases not matched to a gene: 4. Germline V gene data show CDR1 as DFQATT and CDR2 as SNEGSKA (reference sequence). CDR3 bases: TGCAGTGCTGCCGGGACAGGGACCTACAATGAGCAGTTCTTC. Encoded protein: CSAAGTGTYNEQFF.

This sequence joins TRBV11-2 and TRBJ2-5; TRBD2 aligns across 10 bases. The trim removed 4 bases at V and 8 bases at J, leaving 19 bases unmatched. The CDR3 is made up of 18 amino acids. The germline gives CDR1 SGHAT, CDR2 FQNNGV. The CDR3 DNA reads as TGTGCCAGCAGCTCCGGTCGTAGGTGGGCTAGCGGGAGTGCAACCCAGTACTTC. It specifies CASSSGRRWASGSATQYF.

The chain recombines TRBV29-1 with TRBJ2-1; 9 nucleotides match TRBD2. CDR3 length: 12 amino acids. CDR1 is SQVTM and CDR2 is ANQGSEA in the germline V gene. For the CDR3, the DNA is TGCAGTGGGACTAGCAGTTACAATGAGCAGTTCTTC. This gives the protein CSGTSSYNEQFF.

The CDR3 DNA reads TGTGCCAGCAGTTCTGCGACAGGAGAGACCCAGTACTTC. It codes for CASSSATGETQYF. The chain links TRBV6-6 to TRBJ2-5; D may be TRBD1 (6 bases). The germline V gene has CDR1 MNHNY and CDR2 SVGAGI (reference sequence). With 4 bases removed from V and 4 bases from J, the gap between germline ends came to 10 bases. This CDR3 has 13 amino acids.